This TCR beta chain was recovered during a study of cytomegalovirus exposure and HLA in healthy donors. On the study more broadly: In a later analysis, it was reported that the approximately 110 validation repertoires had been produced on the same platform as the 500 to 850 repertoires belonging to the first cohort.

To note about this clone: No antigen is known for it.

Study-level points and caveats: The study labeled fewer than 200 TCR beta chains cytomegalovirus-associated.

The donors were part of the validation cohort, which consisted of roughly 110 subjects and was separate from the first cohort of several hundred subjects. TCRdb's copy holds only in-frame clones and misses some; the assay was immunoSEQ multiplex PCR. The data contain fewer than 95,000 clones, around 94% of them singletons. CDR1 is SGDLS, CDR2 YYNGEE, per germline. V was pared by 7 bases and J by 4 bases, with 23 bases between. The CDR3 runs 16 residues. The sequenced sample was PBMCs. The rearrangement links TRBV9 to TRBJ1-2, with a weak D call TRBD1 (6 bases). This clonotype was sampled from a woman under 30 in good health and CMV-seronegative. CDR3 amino acids: CASGSGGGGGVYGYTF. The CDR3 DNA follows: TGTGCCAGCGGATCCGGGGGCGGGGGCGGCGTCTATGGCTACACCTTC.